These 25 T cell receptor beta chains were all obtained from the same sample, sequenced in a study of blood T cell repertoires in COVID-19. The protocol was immunoSEQ multiplex PCR, while the TCRdb copy is restricted to in-frame clones and leaves out a portion. The data contain around 64,000 clones, 75% to 90% of them singletons. Sequences were obtained from peripheral blood. The receptors were gathered from a man aged 45-60 years with active COVID-19.

This chain connects TRBV5-4 to TRBJ2-5, with TRBD2 identical over 8 bases. Germline V CDR1 and CDR2: SGHNT, YYREEE (reference sequence). The CDR3 is 14 residues long. V shed 4 bases, J shed 2 bases, and the junction held 4 bases outside the gene matches. The CDR3 DNA follows: TGTGCCAGCAGCCCCGGACTAGCTCAAGAGACCCAGTACTTC. Translation gives CASSPGLAQETQYF.

This clone was found a few times. The J gene is TRBJ2-1, the V gene TRBV25-1; 8 bases line up with TRBD2. Germline V lookup: CDR1 MGHDK, CDR2 SYGVNS. This CDR3 has 14 amino acids. With 8 bases clipped from V and 7 bases from J, the junction kept 10 bases outside the gene matches. CDR3 in DNA: TGTGCCAGCGGAACGGGACTAGTTAGGAATGAGCAGTTCTTC. This codes for CASGTGLVRNEQFF.

The genes are TRBV24-1 and TRBJ1-5; 7 bases map to TRBD1. The length of the CDR3 is 14 residues. Per the germline V gene, CDR1 is KGHDR and CDR2 is SFDVKD. Unmatched junction bases numbered 4, after V lost 3 bases and J lost 6 bases. The CDR3 sequence: CATSDGQGGQPQHF. DNA of the CDR3: TGTGCCACCAGTGATGGGCAGGGGGGTCAGCCCCAGCATTTT.

The genes are TRBV19 and TRBJ2-7; 8 bases are shared with TRBD1. The CDR3 is 14 residues long. Per the germline V gene, CDR1 is LNHDA and CDR2 is SQIVND (reference sequence). The trim removed 1 base at V and 6 bases at J, leaving 5 bases unmatched. CDR3 amino acids: CASSIATGAGEQYF. Here the CDR3 DNA reads TGTGCCAGTAGTATAGCGACAGGGGCCGGCGAGCAGTACTTC.

This chain links TRBV5-1 with TRBJ2-1, with D perhaps matching TRBD2 (5 bases). The V end was cut by 0 bases, the J end by 7 bases, with 17 bases between. In germline, CDR1 is SGHRS, CDR2 YFSETQ. The CDR3 totals 16 residues. The CDR3 DNA is TGCGCCAGCAGCTTGGTCGGGGTTAGCGACTGGAATGAGCAGTTCTTC. Residues: CASSLVGVSDWNEQFF.

This clone was detected only once. V and J are TRBV19 and TRBJ1-2, with D possibly being TRBD1 (5 bases). This CDR3 comprises 16 residues. Germline V CDR1 and CDR2: LNHDA, SQIVND (reference sequence). The ends were cut back, 3 bases at V and 4 bases at J, with 18 bases in the middle. CDR3 region: CASSIGLAGFGYGYTF. In DNA form, the CDR3 reads TGTGCCAGTAGTATCGGTCTGGCAGGGTTTGGCTATGGCTACACCTTC.

The CDR3 nucleotides read TGCGCCAGCAGCTTGTTACCCAGGGGCACAGATACGCAGTATTTT. It encodes CASSLLPRGTDTQYF. This sequence joins TRBV5-1 and TRBJ2-3, with TRBD1 as a possible D gene (5 bases). The CDR3 has 15 residues. Germline V CDR1 and CDR2: SGHRS, YFSETQ. V dropped 1 base and J dropped 1 base, with 10 bases sitting between them.

The chain is built from TRBV18 and TRBJ2-1; D is undetermined. The V and J ends lost 0 bases and 13 bases respectively, with 13 bases between them. Germline CDR1 is KGHSH and CDR2 is LQKENI. The CDR3 has 13 residues. CDR3 bases: TGTGCCAGCTCACCACCGGGTTCTAACAGACAGTTCTTC. This gives the protein CASSPPGSNRQFF.

The genes are TRBV4-3 and TRBJ1-2, with D possibly TRBD1 on 6 matching bases. CDR3 length equals 15 residues. The ends were cut back, 3 bases at V and 1 base at J, with 12 bases in the middle. Per germline, CDR1 LGHNA and CDR2 YSLEER. The chain's CDR3 is CASSQYTGLNYGYTF. CDR3 nucleotides: TGCGCCAGCAGCCAGTACACAGGGCTTAACTATGGCTACACCTTC.

Only a few counts were recorded for this clone. J is TRBJ2-5 and V is TRBV6-5; 14 nucleotides line up with TRBD2. The junction had 10 bases not matched to a gene; V was cut back by 5 bases and J by 11 bases. Germline V gene sequence: CDR1 MNHEY, CDR2 SVGAGI. The CDR3 is 15 residues long. The DNA of the CDR3 is TGTGCCAGCAGTATATCCGGGACTAGCGGGAGCAGACAGTACTTC. Amino acid sequence: CASSISGTSGSRQYF.

The V call is TRBV7-3, the J call TRBJ1-5; D not certain. The germline V gene encodes CDR1 SGHTA and CDR2 FQGTGA. Trimming took 2 bases from V and 8 from J, leaving 10 bases between them. The CDR3 sequence is 13 residues long. The CDR3 DNA is TGTGCCAGCAGCTTATCCCCCGAGAAGCCCCAGCATTTT. The encoded protein is CASSLSPEKPQHF.

This clone was recorded once. The CDR3 bases are TGTGCCAGCAGTTTTACCCATCAAACCAACAGAGCCCGGAACACTGAAGCTTTCTTT. Residues: CASSFTHQTNRARNTEAFF. V is TRBV28 and J is TRBJ1-1, with unresolved D. V was cut by 3 bases and J by 1 base, with 24 bases left in between. The CDR3 length is 19 residues. Germline assignment: CDR1 MDHEN and CDR2 SYDVKM.

The chain couples TRBV5-1 to TRBJ1-1; TRBD1 is a possible D gene (5 bases). Germline V gene sequence: CDR1 SGHRS, CDR2 YFSETQ. V was clipped by 4 bases and J by 7 bases, with 17 bases between them. This CDR3 contains 14 residues. CDR3 in DNA: TGCGCCAGCAGCCCGGACATTGTGGGCGGTGAAGCTTTCTTT. Protein product: CASSPDIVGGEAFF.

V and J are TRBV6-6 and TRBJ2-3; 8 positions agree with TRBD2. The CDR3 consists of 15 residues. V trimming: 0 bases; J trimming: 4 bases; junction bases outside the gene matches: 3. Germline V gives CDR1 MNHNY, CDR2 SVGAGI (reference sequence). The CDR3 DNA sequence: TGTGCCAGCAGTTACTCGACCGGGAGGGCAGATACGCAGTATTTT. Translating gives CASSYSTGRADTQYF.

The rearrangement uses TRBV12-5 and TRBJ1-1; D uncertain. Trimming cost V 6 bases and J 1 base, with 9 bases left between them. Germline V lookup: CDR1 LGHNT, CDR2 FRNRAP. CDR3 size: 13 residues. The DNA for the CDR3 is TGTGCTAGTGGCCGCCGGGGGAACACTGAAGCTTTCTTT. This codes for CASGRRGNTEAFF.

The chain recombines TRBV11-2 with TRBJ2-1, with D perhaps matching TRBD1 (6 bases). From germline, CDR1 is SGHAT and CDR2 FQNNGV. CDR3 size: 13 residues. The germline V and J ends were trimmed by 4 bases and 9 bases, with 13 bases remaining between them. The CDR3 bases are TGTGCCAGCAGCTCGCAGGGGCGAGGTGAGCAGTTCTTC. Translation: CASSSQGRGEQFF.

The rearrangement links TRBV28 to TRBJ2-1, with 9 bases identical to TRBD2. V dropped 5 bases and J dropped 10; count of bases not matched to a gene: 12. Germline V gene data show CDR1 as MDHEN and CDR2 as SYDVKM. This CDR3 is built from 15 residues. The CDR3 DNA reads TGTGCCAGCAGTCCGGGACTAGCAGCCTGGGGAGAGCAGTTCTTC. Translation gives CASSPGLAAWGEQFF.

The genes are TRBV9 and TRBJ1-1; 8 bases match TRBD1. CDR1 is SGDLS, CDR2 YYNGEE, per germline. The ends lost 4 bases at V and 13 bases at J; junction bases unmatched: 12. The CDR3 has 13 amino acids. The CDR3 DNA sequence: TGTGCCAGCAGCCTTTGGCCGGGACAGGCCCTTTTCTTT. The encoded protein is CASSLWPGQALFF.

The V gene is TRBV7-8, the J gene TRBJ2-1; 12 bases agree with TRBD2. CDR1 and CDR2 from the germline V gene are SGHVS and FQNEAQ. Trimming at V came to 2 bases and at J to 0 bases, leaving 14 bases not matched to a gene. The CDR3 runs to 21 residues. DNA for the CDR3: TGTGCCAGCAGCTTAAAGTTCGGACTAGCGGGATTTTCGAGCTCCTACAATGAGCAGTTCTTC. This encodes CASSLKFGLAGFSSSYNEQFF.

V is TRBV5-4 and J is TRBJ2-5, with D tentatively TRBD2 (6 bases). The germline V and J ends were trimmed by 0 bases and 4 bases, with 13 bases remaining between them. Germline assignment: CDR1 SGHNT and CDR2 YYREEE (reference sequence). CDR3 size: 15 residues. The CDR3 sequence: CASSLGAGLRETQYF. DNA of the CDR3: TGTGCCAGCAGCTTGGGGGCGGGACTTCGAGAGACCCAGTACTTC.

This clone has more than one count but fewer than ten. The chain joins TRBV5-4 to TRBJ2-3, with 7 nucleotides matching TRBD2. The germline CDR1 and CDR2 sequences are SGHNT and YYREEE (reference sequence). V shed 0 bases and J 5 bases; nucleotides not matched to a gene: 9. The CDR3 runs 16 residues. In DNA form, the CDR3 reads TGTGCCAGCAGCTTGGGGGGTGGGAGGGTTGGAGATACGCAGTATTTT. It codes for CASSLGGGRVGDTQYF.

The chain joins TRBV11-3 to TRBJ2-1; 14 bases map to TRBD2. J gave up 9 bases and V 8 bases, and 9 bases lay outside the gene matches. The germline V gene encodes CDR1 SGHNT and CDR2 YENEEA. The CDR3 extends over 15 amino acids. Written as DNA, the CDR3 is TGTGCCAGCGCTCCCGGGGGACTAGCGGGAGTTGAGCAGTTCTTC. The encoded protein is CASAPGGLAGVEQFF.

The chain employs TRBV11-2 and TRBJ2-7, with 11 bases that match TRBD2. The CDR3 loop spans 15 amino acids. Losses at the gene ends were 5 bases for V and 4 bases for J; bases not matched to a gene: 7. The germline V gene encodes CDR1 SGHAT and CDR2 FQNNGV. CDR3 sequence: CASSLRTSGRYEQYF. CDR3 DNA: TGTGCCAGCAGCCTACGGACTAGCGGGCGATACGAGCAGTACTTC.

The V call is TRBV29-1, the J call TRBJ2-1; the match to TRBD1 covers 9 bases. Looked up from germline, CDR1 is SQVTM and CDR2 is ANQGSEA. This CDR3 is built from 13 residues. The V segment lost 6 bases and the J segment 8 bases; nucleotides outside the gene matches: 8. DNA for the CDR3: TGCAGCGTGCCGGGACAGGGATACCATGAGCAGTTCTTC. Amino acid sequence: CSVPGQGYHEQFF.

The chain has TRBV5-4 and TRBJ2-6; 9 bases are a match to TRBD1. CDR3 length: 15 residues. CDR1 is SGHNT, CDR2 YYREEE, per germline (reference sequence). V shed 3 bases and J 3 bases; nucleotides not matched to a gene: 1. The CDR3 loop reads CASSYRGLGANVLTF. CDR3 in DNA: TGTGCCAGCAGCTACAGGGGGCTTGGGGCCAACGTCCTGACTTTC.